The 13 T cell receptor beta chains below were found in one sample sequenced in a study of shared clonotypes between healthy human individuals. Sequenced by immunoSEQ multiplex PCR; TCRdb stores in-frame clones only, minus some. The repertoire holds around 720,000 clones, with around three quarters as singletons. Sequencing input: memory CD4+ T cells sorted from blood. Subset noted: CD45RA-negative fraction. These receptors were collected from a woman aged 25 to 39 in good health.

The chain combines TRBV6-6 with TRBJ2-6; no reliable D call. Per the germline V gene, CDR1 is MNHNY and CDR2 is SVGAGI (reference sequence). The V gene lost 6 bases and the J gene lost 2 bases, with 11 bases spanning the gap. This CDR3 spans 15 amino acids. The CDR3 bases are TGTGCCAGCAGAGTCGACACCCCTGGGGCCAACGTCCTGACTTTC. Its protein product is CASRVDTPGANVLTF.

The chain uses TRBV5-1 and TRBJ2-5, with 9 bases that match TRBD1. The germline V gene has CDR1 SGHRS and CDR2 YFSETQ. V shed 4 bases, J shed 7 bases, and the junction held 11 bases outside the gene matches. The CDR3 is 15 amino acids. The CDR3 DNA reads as TGCGCCAGCAGCACTGGGGACAGGGATGCGGGGACCCAGTACTTC. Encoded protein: CASSTGDRDAGTQYF.

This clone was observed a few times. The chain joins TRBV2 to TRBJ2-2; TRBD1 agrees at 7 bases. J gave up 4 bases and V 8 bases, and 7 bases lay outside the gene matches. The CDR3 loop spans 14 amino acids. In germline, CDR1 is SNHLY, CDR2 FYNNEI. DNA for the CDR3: TGTGCCAGCCAGGGACAGCTCTCCACCGGGGAGCTGTTTTTT. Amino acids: CASQGQLSTGELFF.

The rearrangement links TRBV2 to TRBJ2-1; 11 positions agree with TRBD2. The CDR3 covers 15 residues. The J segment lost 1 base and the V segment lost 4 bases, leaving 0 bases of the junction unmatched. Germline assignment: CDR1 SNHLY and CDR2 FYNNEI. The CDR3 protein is CASSGLAGSYNEQFF. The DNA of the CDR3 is TGTGCCAGCAGTGGACTAGCGGGGTCCTACAATGAGCAGTTCTTC.

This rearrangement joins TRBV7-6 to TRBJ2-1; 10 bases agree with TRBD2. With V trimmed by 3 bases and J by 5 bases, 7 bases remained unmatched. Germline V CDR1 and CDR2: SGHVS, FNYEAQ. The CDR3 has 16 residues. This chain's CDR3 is CASSLRAGGPHNEQFF. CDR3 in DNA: TGTGCCAGCAGCTTGCGAGCGGGAGGGCCCCACAATGAGCAGTTCTTC.

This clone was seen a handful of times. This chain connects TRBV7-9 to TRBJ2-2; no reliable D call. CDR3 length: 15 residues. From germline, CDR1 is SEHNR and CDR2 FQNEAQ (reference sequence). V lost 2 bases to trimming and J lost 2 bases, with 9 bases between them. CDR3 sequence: CASSLSVGNTGELFF. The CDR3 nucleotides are TGTGCCAGCAGCTTATCCGTAGGAAACACCGGGGAGCTGTTTTTT.

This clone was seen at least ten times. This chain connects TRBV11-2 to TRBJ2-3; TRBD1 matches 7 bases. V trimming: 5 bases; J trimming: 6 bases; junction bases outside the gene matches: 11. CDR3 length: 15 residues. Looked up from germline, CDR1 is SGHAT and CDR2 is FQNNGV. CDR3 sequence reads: CASSPIGGELDTQYF. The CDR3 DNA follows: TGTGCCAGCAGCCCGATAGGGGGCGAGTTGGATACGCAGTATTTT.

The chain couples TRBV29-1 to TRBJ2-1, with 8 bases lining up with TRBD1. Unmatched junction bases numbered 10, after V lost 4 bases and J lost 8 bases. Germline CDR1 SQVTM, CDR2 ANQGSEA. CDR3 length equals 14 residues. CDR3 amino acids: CSVGLQGGVYEQFF. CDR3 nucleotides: TGCAGCGTTGGGTTACAGGGGGGCGTGTATGAGCAGTTCTTC.

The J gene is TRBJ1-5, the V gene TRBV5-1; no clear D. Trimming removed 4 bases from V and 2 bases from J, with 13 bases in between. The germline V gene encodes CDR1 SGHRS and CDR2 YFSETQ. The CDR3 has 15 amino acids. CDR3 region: CASSPLGDGNQPQHF. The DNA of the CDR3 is TGCGCCAGCAGCCCACTTGGGGATGGCAATCAGCCCCAGCATTTT.

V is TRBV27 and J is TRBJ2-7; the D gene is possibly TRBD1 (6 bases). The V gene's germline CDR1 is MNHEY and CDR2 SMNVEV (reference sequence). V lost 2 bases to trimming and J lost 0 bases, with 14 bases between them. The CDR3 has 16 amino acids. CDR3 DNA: TGTGCCAGCAGTTTAAAGGGGGTGTATTTCTCCTACGAGCAGTACTTC. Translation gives CASSLKGVYFSYEQYF.

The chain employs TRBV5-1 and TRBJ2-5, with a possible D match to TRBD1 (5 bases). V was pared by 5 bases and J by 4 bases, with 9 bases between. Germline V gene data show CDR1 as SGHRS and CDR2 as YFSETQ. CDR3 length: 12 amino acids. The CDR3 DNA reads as TGCGCCAGCAGACGGACAACAGAGACCCAGTACTTC. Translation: CASRRTTETQYF. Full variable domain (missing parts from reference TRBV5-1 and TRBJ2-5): KAGVTQTPRYLIKTRGQQVTLSCSPISGHRSVSWYQQTPGQGLQFLFEYFSETQRNKGNFPGRFSGRQFSNSRSEMNVSTLELGDSALYLCASRRTTETQYFGPGTRLLVL.

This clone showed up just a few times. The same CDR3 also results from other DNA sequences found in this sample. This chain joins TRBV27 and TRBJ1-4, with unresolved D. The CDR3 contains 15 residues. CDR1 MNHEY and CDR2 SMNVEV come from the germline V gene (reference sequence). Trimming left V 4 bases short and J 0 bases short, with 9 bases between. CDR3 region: CASSSSGATNEKLFF. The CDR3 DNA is TGTGCCAGCAGTTCCTCGGGCGCAACTAATGAAAAACTGTTTTTT.

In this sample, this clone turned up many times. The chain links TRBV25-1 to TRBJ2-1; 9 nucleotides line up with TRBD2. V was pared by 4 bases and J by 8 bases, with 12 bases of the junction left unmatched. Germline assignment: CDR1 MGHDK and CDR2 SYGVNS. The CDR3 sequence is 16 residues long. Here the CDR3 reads CASSGTAGLAKDEQFF. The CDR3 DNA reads TGTGCCAGCAGTGGAACAGCGGGACTAGCTAAAGATGAGCAGTTCTTC.